The source of this T cell receptor (beta chain) is a study of T cells in Graves' hyperthyroidism and ophthalmopathy. Study-wide results and limits: For ophthalmopathy, model prediction preceded onset by a median 6.5 months.

RNA transcripts were the template for amplifying TCR beta CDR3 regions. The HTBI set primed first-round TCR CDR3 RT-PCR. Via MiXCR, TCRdb re-called the multiplex PCR reads, giving one row per CDR3 protein. The sample carries roughly 250,000 distinct CDR3 sequences, roughly 15% recorded once. Isolation of PBMCs was performed on 8.5 to 10 ml fresh peripheral blood. This clonotype has a count of ten or more. What it recognizes is unknown. V trimming: 0 bases; J trimming: 5 bases; junction bases outside the gene matches: 5. Germline V gene lookup returns CDR1 SGDLS and CDR2 YYNGEE. The CDR3 is 16 amino acids.

The chain carries TRBV9 and TRBJ2-7, with 13 bases aligning to TRBD2. The source material was blood. The sequence was obtained from a woman between 40 and 55 years old with Graves' hyperthyroidism that later progressed to Graves' ophthalmopathy. This CDR3 reads CASSVGTSGSVDEQYF. For the CDR3, the DNA is TGTGCCAGCAGCGTAGGGACTAGCGGGAGTGTGGACGAGCAGTACTTC.